Listed below are T cell receptor beta chains from one sample, sequenced in a study of cytotoxic CD8 clonotypes in ibrutinib-treated CLL. Repertoires were generated with immunoSEQ multiplex PCR, while TCRdb's copy carries only in-frame clones and drops some. The sample has about 150,000 clones, 76% seen once. Here the sequenced sample was PBMCs, taken after 24 months of ibrutinib treatment. The receptors come from a human donor with chronic lymphocytic leukemia. CDR3s include the opening cysteine and the closing phenylalanine or tryptophan. D genes are given only for firm matches. Size is stated for part of the rows, as once, few or many counts, or as a class when the clone is expanded.

D gene,J gene,clone size,V gene,CDR3 DNA,CDR3 protein
TRBD1,TRBJ1-5,NA,TRBV6-6,TGTGCCAGCAGGGGACAGACAAATCAGCCCCAGCATTTT,CASRGQTNQPQHF
NA,TRBJ2-6,once,TRBV9,TGTGCCAGCAGCCCCCGGGGGGCGAGGGGGGCCAACGTCCTGACTTTC,CASSPRGARGANVLTF
TRBD1,TRBJ1-4,NA,TRBV18,TGTGCCAGCTCACAGACAGGGGATAATGAAAAACTGTTTTTT,CASSQTGDNEKLFF
TRBD1,TRBJ2-7,NA,TRBV19,TGTGCCAGTAGTATAACCGGACAGGCACCTTACTACGAGCAGTACTTC,CASSITGQAPYYEQYF
NA,TRBJ1-2,NA,TRBV27,TGTGCCAGCAGTCCGGGCCGCGATGGCTACACCTTC,CASSPGRDGYTF
NA,TRBJ1-5,once,TRBV19,TGTGCCAGTAGTCTAGAGGGGCCCCAGCATTTT,CASSLEGPQHF
NA,TRBJ2-1,NA,TRBV4-2,TGTGCCAGCAGCCCCCCAGGGGCCCAATACAATGAGCAGTTCTTC,CASSPPGAQYNEQFF
NA,TRBJ2-3,few,TRBV7-2,TGTGCCAGCAGCCCCTGGCGACACACAGATACGCAGTATTTT,CASSPWRHTDTQYF
TRBD1,TRBJ2-7,NA,TRBV2,TGTGCCAGCAGTGAACCGATACGGACAGGTACGCGCGAGCAGTACTTC,CASSEPIRTGTREQYF
NA,TRBJ1-4,many,TRBV19,TGTGCCAGTAGTGTGGGCAGGACCGCAACTAATGAAAAACTGTTTTTT,CASSVGRTATNEKLFF
TRBD1,TRBJ1-4,NA,TRBV11-2,TGTGCCAGCAGCCCCACCAGGGGGCGGGGAAAACTGTTTTTT,CASSPTRGRGKLFF
NA,TRBJ2-7,few,TRBV5-1,TGCGCCAGCAGCTGGAGGGGGGAGCTGGCTTCCTACGAGCAGTACTTC,CASSWRGELASYEQYF
TRBD2,TRBJ2-5,NA,TRBV5-1,TGCGCCAGCACCGGGGGGGCGGCGGGCGAGACCCAGTACTTC,CASTGGAAGETQYF
TRBD2,TRBJ2-2,NA,TRBV7-2,TGTGCCAGCAGCCGCAGAGCGGGAGTGGGCACCGGGGAGCTGTTTTTT,CASSRRAGVGTGELFF
NA,TRBJ2-7,NA,TRBV10-3,TGTGCCATCAGTGGCGGTTTCGGGTACGAGCAGTACTTC,CAISGGFGYEQYF
NA,TRBJ2-5,NA,TRBV5-1,TGCGCCAGCAGCTACCACCAAGAGACCCAGTACTTC,CASSYHQETQYF
TRBD1,TRBJ2-6,NA,TRBV7-2,TGTGCCAGCAGCGAAACAGGGGCCGGGGCCAACGTCCTGACTTTC,CASSETGAGANVLTF
NA,TRBJ2-4,NA,TRBV19,TGTGCCAGTAACCCCACAGGGATGGGAAACATTCAGTACTTC,CASNPTGMGNIQYF